A selection of T cell receptor beta chains follows, all from one sample in a study of shared clonotypes between healthy human individuals. Generated by immunoSEQ multiplex PCR, the TCRdb table keeps only in-frame clones and is missing some. This table holds about 2.4 million clones, approximately 93% found once. Sequencing input: naive CD4+ T cells from PBMCs. The receptors originated from a man in his late teens or twenties in good health. Some clones in this sample may be carry-over from other donors' samples. Each CDR3 is given with its conserved first and last residue. A D gene is named only where the DNA matches it firmly. Clone size appears in some rows only: once, few, many, or a class for an expanded clone.

cdr3_nt cdr3_aa j_call d_call v_call clone_size
TGTGCCGGCGGGGGGGCTGGAAACACCATATATTTT CAGGGAGNTIYF TRBJ1-3 NA TRBV28 NA
TGCGCCAGCAGCTTGGGAGTTAGCGCCTCCTACGAGCAGTACTTC CASSLGVSASYEQYF TRBJ2-7 NA TRBV5-1 NA
TGTGCCAGCAGCGGAAGAACAGACTATGGCTACACCTTC CASSGRTDYGYTF TRBJ1-2 NA TRBV7-2 few
TGTGCCAGCTCACTCTCCGTGGGAGGCGAGCAGTACTTC CASSLSVGGEQYF TRBJ2-7 NA TRBV18 NA
TGCGCCAGCAGCTATGGACTAGCGGGAGGGGAGACCCAGTACTTC CASSYGLAGGETQYF TRBJ2-5 TRBD2 TRBV5-1 once
TGTGCCAGCAGTTCCCCGGCTAGCGGAGGGGGTTACAATGAGCAGTTCTTC CASSSPASGGGYNEQFF TRBJ2-1 NA TRBV28 NA
TGTGCCAGCAGCCGGGACAGGGTTCCCTACGAGCAGTACTTC CASSRDRVPYEQYF TRBJ2-7 TRBD1 TRBV9 NA
TGTGCCAGTAGTACTAGCAGGTCTTCCTACAATGAGCAGTTCTTC CASSTSRSSYNEQFF TRBJ2-1 NA TRBV19 NA
TGTGCCAGTAGTGGCGGACTGAACACCGGGGAGCTGTTTTTT CASSGGLNTGELFF TRBJ2-2 NA TRBV19 NA
TGTGCCTGGAGGGGAGGGCCTGGGACAGATACGCAGTATTTT CAWRGGPGTDTQYF TRBJ2-3 TRBD2 TRBV30 once
TGTGCCAGCAGTCTCGGGACGGCCTATAGTGCGACCTTC CASSLGTAYSATF TRBJ1-2 NA TRBV28 NA
TGTGCCAGCTCACCCGGTTCGGCGGGAAGCCACAATGAGCAGTTCTTC CASSPGSAGSHNEQFF TRBJ2-1 NA TRBV18 NA
TGTGCCATCAGTGAAGGGACAGGTAACGTGCGGGCTTTCTTT CAISEGTGNVRAFF TRBJ1-1 TRBD1 TRBV10-3 NA
TGCGCCAGCAGCCAAGATACGGGGAGCCGGGTTTACGAGCAGTACTTC CASSQDTGSRVYEQYF TRBJ2-7 NA TRBV4-3 NA
TGTGCCAGCAGCCCAGCGGCCTACAATGAGCAGTTCTTC CASSPAAYNEQFF TRBJ2-1 NA TRBV7-3 NA
TGCGCCAGCAGACCCGAGTCGGATGGGCAGTTCTTC CASRPESDGQFF TRBJ2-1 NA TRBV5-1 NA
TGTGCCAGCGCCGGAGCCTGGCGGGGGCAAAATGGCTACACCTTC CASAGAWRGQNGYTF TRBJ1-2 NA TRBV7-9 NA
TGCGCCAGCAGCTTACAGGGGCAAGTGAACACTGAAGCTTTCTTT CASSLQGQVNTEAFF TRBJ1-1 TRBD1 TRBV5-1 NA
TGTGCCACCAGCAGAGAGGGCTATAGCAATCAGCCCCAGCATTTT CATSREGYSNQPQHF TRBJ1-5 NA TRBV15 few
TGTGCCAGCAGGAAGGGAGACGCCGGGGAGCTGTTTTTT CASRKGDAGELFF TRBJ2-2 NA TRBV7-3 NA
TGTGCCAGCTCGCCCACACATAGCAATCAGCCCCAGCATTTT CASSPTHSNQPQHF TRBJ1-5 NA TRBV18 NA
TGTGCCTGCACCACTAGCGGAATCACTACCGGGGAGCTGTTTTTT CACTTSGITTGELFF TRBJ2-2 TRBD2 TRBV30 NA
TGTGCCAGCAGTGAAGGGGCAACTAATGAAAAACTGTTTTTT CASSEGATNEKLFF TRBJ1-4 NA TRBV2 NA
TGTGCCAGCAGCCTTAGCGGGGGCTCGTACGAGCAGTACTTC CASSLSGGSYEQYF TRBJ2-7 TRBD2 TRBV28 NA
TGTGCCAGCTCACCGCCGGGACGGGGACAAGAGACCCAGTACTTC CASSPPGRGQETQYF TRBJ2-5 NA TRBV18 NA
TGTGCCAGTAGTATAGTATCCATGCCGGGCTACGAGCAGTACTTC CASSIVSMPGYEQYF TRBJ2-7 NA TRBV19 NA
TGTGCCATCAGTGAGGAGCGGAGGGTCTACAATGAGCAGTTCTTC CAISEERRVYNEQFF TRBJ2-1 NA TRBV10-3 NA
TGTGCCAGCAGCTTATCCTACATCGGGGGGTCGCGTGGCTATGGCTACACCTTC CASSLSYIGGSRGYGYTF TRBJ1-2 NA TRBV7-2 NA
TGTGCCAGCAGCTTAGGGGGACAGAATGAAAAACTGTTTTTT CASSLGGQNEKLFF TRBJ1-4 TRBD1 TRBV7-9 NA
TGCGCCAGCAGCGGAAGACAGGGGGCGAACACTGAAGCTTTCTTT CASSGRQGANTEAFF TRBJ1-1 TRBD1 TRBV5-1 NA
TGTGCCAGCAGTATTCGCCAGGGGTACACCGGGGAGCTGTTTTTT CASSIRQGYTGELFF TRBJ2-2 NA TRBV5-4 NA
TGTGCCAGCTCACCGTCCGTCTTCGGGGGCCCTAGTGAAGCTTTCTTT CASSPSVFGGPSEAFF TRBJ1-1 NA TRBV18 NA
TGTGCCACCAGCAGAGGCCTTCAAGCGGGAGGCCATGAGCAGTTCTTC CATSRGLQAGGHEQFF TRBJ2-1 TRBD2 TRBV15 NA
TGTGCCAGCAGCTTAGGGGGCGGGACCTACGAGCAGTACTTC CASSLGGGTYEQYF TRBJ2-7 NA TRBV7-9 NA
TGTGCCAGCAGTAAGGGTTGGCGGTTGGAAAAACTGTTTTTT CASSKGWRLEKLFF TRBJ1-4 NA TRBV6-1 NA
TGCGCCAGCAGCCAAGTCGGCCAGAAAGGAGAAAAACTGTTTTTT CASSQVGQKGEKLFF TRBJ1-4 NA TRBV4-1 NA
TGCGCCAGCAGCCAAGAAGCTAGCAATCAGCCCCAGCATTTT CASSQEASNQPQHF TRBJ1-5 NA TRBV4-3 NA
TGTGCCACCAGCCACCCCGGGACAGGGGCGGAAGCTTTCTTT CATSHPGTGAEAFF TRBJ1-1 TRBD1 TRBV15 NA
TGCGCCAGCAGCTTGGCCGAGGGGTCACTACCGACCGGGGAGCTGTTTTTT CASSLAEGSLPTGELFF TRBJ2-2 NA TRBV5-1 NA
TGTGCCAGCAGCTCGGGGGGCTCCTACAATGAGCAGTTCTTC CASSSGGSYNEQFF TRBJ2-1 TRBD2 TRBV7-7 NA
TGTGCCAGTATCAATGATCACAGGGGGCCTGGAAACACCATATATTTT CASINDHRGPGNTIYF TRBJ1-3 TRBD1 TRBV19 NA
TGTGCCAGCAGCCCCGGGAGCCAAGAGACCCAGTACTTC CASSPGSQETQYF TRBJ2-5 NA TRBV7-3 NA